The 31 T cell receptor beta chains in this list originate from one sample, sequenced in a study of early T cells in non-severe SARS-CoV-2 infection. TCRdb recomputed calls from the 5' RACE reads with MiXCR, one row per CDR3 protein. The sample includes approximately 90,000 distinct CDR3 sequences, over 15% of them seen just once. Sequenced here: whole blood, sampled at baseline. The receptors were gathered from an adult who was a healthcare worker with PCR-confirmed SARS-CoV-2 infection or an uninfected control (not recorded which).

This clonotype was observed a handful of times. CDR3 nucleotide sequence: TGCGCCAGCAGCCAAGATGAAGCGGGAGAGACCCAGTACTTC. The encoded protein is CASSQDEAGETQYF. The rearrangement uses TRBV4-3 and TRBJ2-5, with a tentative D call TRBD2 (6 bases). In germline, CDR1 is LGHNA, CDR2 YSLEER. The CDR3 is 14 residues long. The V gene lost 0 bases and the J gene lost 4 bases, with 9 bases spanning the gap.

This clonotype was seen repeatedly, ten times or more. This rearrangement joins TRBV7-3 to TRBJ2-5; TRBD2 aligns across 7 bases. Germline V CDR1 and CDR2: SGHTA, FQGTGA. This CDR3 comprises 14 residues. The trim removed 5 bases at V and 2 bases at J, leaving 5 bases unmatched. CDR3 in amino acids: CASSPGLTQETQYF. CDR3 in DNA: TGTGCCAGCAGCCCGGGACTAACACAAGAGACCCAGTACTTC.

The CDR3 loop is CATSGTGGGEQFF. In DNA, the CDR3 is TGTGCCACCTCCGGGACAGGGGGGGGTGAGCAGTTCTTC. The J gene is TRBJ2-1, the V gene TRBV19, with TRBD1 matching over 11 bases. This CDR3 contains 13 residues. V gave up 10 bases and J gave up 9 bases; unmatched junction bases: 8. Germline loops: CDR1 LNHDA, CDR2 SQIVND (reference sequence).

This clonotype was seen a handful of times. This chain links TRBV20-1 with TRBJ1-1, with D unresolved. Trimming left V 2 bases short and J 3 bases short, with 10 bases between. CDR1 and CDR2 (germline): DFQATT, SNEGSKA (reference sequence). The CDR3 covers 13 residues. CDR3 sequence: CSARWFSDTEAFF. The CDR3 coding sequence is TGCAGTGCTAGATGGTTTTCGGACACTGAAGCTTTCTTT.

The chain uses TRBV28 and TRBJ2-5, with TRBD2 matching over 11 bases. J gave up 9 bases and V 3 bases, and 15 bases lay outside the gene matches. Germline CDR1 and CDR2: MDHEN and SYDVKM. CDR3 length: 17 amino acids. The CDR3 here is CASSFRGLADLIGSQYF. For the CDR3, the DNA is TGTGCCAGCAGTTTTAGGGGACTAGCGGACCTTATAGGGTCCCAGTACTTC.

The chain carries TRBV30 and TRBJ2-1; tentative D call: TRBD2 (5 bases). Between the trimmed V and J ends, which lost 2 bases and 7 bases, there was a span of 12 bases. The germline V gene has CDR1 GTSNPN and CDR2 SVGIG (reference sequence). There are 13 residues in the CDR3. In DNA form, the CDR3 reads TGTGCCTGGAGTAAGGAACGCGGGAATGAGCAGTTCTTC. Translating gives CAWSKERGNEQFF. Full variable domain (remainder filled in from reference TRBV30 and TRBJ2-1): SQTIHQWPATLVQPVGSPLSLECTVEGTSNPNLYWYRQAAGRGLQLLFYSVGIGQISSEVPQNLSASRPQDRQFILSSKKLLLSDSGFYLCAWSKERGNEQFFGPGTRLTVL.

The rearrangement links TRBV11-2 to TRBJ2-7; possible D gene TRBD2, 5 bases. V lost 5 bases to trimming and J lost 6 bases, with 17 bases between them. The CDR3 is 14 amino acids. From germline, CDR1 is SGHAT and CDR2 FQNNGV. In DNA form, the CDR3 reads TGTGCCAGCAGCCCGGTCCGGGGAATGCGCGAGCAGTACTTC. The encoded protein is CASSPVRGMREQYF.

This clonotype has only a few counts. The chain has TRBV20-1 and TRBJ2-3, with 7 bases that match TRBD1. V shed 4 bases and J 4 bases; nucleotides not matched to a gene: 8. This CDR3 spans 14 amino acids. Germline lookup yields CDR1 DFQATT and CDR2 SNEGSKA (reference sequence). The CDR3 spells CSATGTVRADTQYF. DNA of the CDR3: TGCAGTGCTACCGGGACAGTCAGGGCAGATACGCAGTATTTT.

V and J are TRBV7-9 and TRBJ1-4; D unclear. The germline V gene encodes CDR1 SEHNR and CDR2 FQNEAQ (reference sequence). With 2 bases removed from V and 8 bases from J, the gap between germline ends came to 12 bases. The CDR3 sequence is 14 residues long. The CDR3 nucleotides read TGTGCCAGCAGCTTATTAGGCGGGCGCGAAAAACTGTTTTTT. Protein product: CASSLLGGREKLFF. Full variable domain (remainder filled in from reference TRBV7-9 and TRBJ1-4): DTGVSQNPRHKITKRGQNVTFRCDPISEHNRLYWYRQTLGQGPEFLTYFQNEAQLEKSRLLSDRFSAERPKGSFSTLEIQRTEQGDSAMYLCASSLLGGREKLFFGSGTQLSVL.

This clonotype has a count of ten or more. The chain uses TRBV7-8 and TRBJ1-4; unclear D gene. CDR3 size: 16 residues. CDR1 and CDR2 from the germline V gene are SGHVS and FQNEAQ. V was shortened by 5 bases and J by 6 bases, with 19 bases between the two germline ends. CDR3 nucleotides: TGTGCCAGCAGCCCCGACAAGACGGGAAGATATGAAAAACTGTTTTTT. Amino acids: CASSPDKTGRYEKLFF.

The V call is TRBV12-3 or TRBV12-4, the J call TRBJ2-5, with 7 bases fitting TRBD2. Trimming cost V 5 bases and J 2 bases; bases outside gene matches: 8. The CDR3 length is 15 residues. The CDR3 here is CASSAGPAGQETQYF. The CDR3 DNA reads as TGTGCCAGCAGTGCGGGGCCAGCGGGGCAAGAGACCCAGTACTTC.

The chain joins TRBV6-6 to TRBJ2-5, with D uncertain. Germline V CDR1 and CDR2: MNHNY, SVGAGI (reference sequence). This CDR3 contains 13 residues. V lost 2 bases, J lost 12 bases, and 16 bases lay in between. CDR3 sequence reads: CASSYDASTPEYF. The CDR3 DNA reads TGTGCCAGCAGTTACGACGCTTCGACCCCTGAGTACTTC.

The genes are TRBV28 and TRBJ2-7; the D call may be TRBD1 or TRBD2 (5 bases each). V was cut by 6 bases and J by 3 bases, with 21 bases left in between. CDR1 and CDR2 (germline): MDHEN, SYDVKM. The CDR3 covers 16 residues. The CDR3 reads CASSRRDPSAVYEQYF. In nucleotides, the CDR3 is TGTGCCAGCAGCCGACGGGACCCATCCGCCGTCTACGAGCAGTACTTC.

This chain uses TRBV28 with TRBJ2-7; unclear D gene. Trimming stripped 3 bases from V and 0 bases from J, with 9 bases between. Germline assignment: CDR1 MDHEN and CDR2 SYDVKM. The CDR3 extends over 14 amino acids. As DNA, the CDR3 is TGTGCCAGCAGTTTGCCCCTGCCCTCCTACGAGCAGTACTTC. Translating gives CASSLPLPSYEQYF. The variable domain in full, completed from reference TRBV28 and TRBJ2-7, reads DVKVTQSSRYLVKRTGEKVFLECVQDMDHENMFWYRQDPGLGLRLIYFSYDVKMKEKGDIPEGYSVSREKKERFSLILESASTNQTSMYLCASSLPLPSYEQYFGPGTRLTVT.

In its sample, this clonotype was seen a few times. The rearrangement uses TRBV7-2 and TRBJ1-2; possibly TRBD1 for D (5 bases). The ends were cut back, 0 bases at V and 2 bases at J, with 13 bases in the middle. Germline CDR1 SGHTA, CDR2 FQGNSA. The CDR3 is 16 residues long. DNA for the CDR3: TGTGCCAGCAGCTTAGCGATGGCGACAGAGAACTATGGCTACACCTTC. Its protein product is CASSLAMATENYGYTF. Variable domain in full (rest from reference TRBV7-2 and TRBJ1-2): GAGVSQSPSNKVTEKGKDVELRCDPISGHTALYWYRQSLGQGLEFLIYFQGNSAPDKSGLPSDRFSAERTGGSVSTLTIQRTQQEDSAVYLCASSLAMATENYGYTFGSGTRLTVV.

The chain links TRBV14 to TRBJ1-4, with 10 bases that match TRBD1. CDR1 and CDR2 from the germline V gene are SGHDN and FVKESK. The junction had 4 bases not matched to a gene; V was cut back by 4 bases and J by 8 bases. The CDR3 totals 14 residues. The CDR3 sequence: CASSPRTGGEKLFF. DNA for the CDR3: TGTGCCAGCAGCCCCCGGACAGGGGGGGAAAAACTGTTTTTT.

The table lists this clonotype with a few counts. The chain employs TRBV20-1 and TRBJ2-3; 12 bases are shared with TRBD2. This CDR3 region has 15 residues. V lost 5 bases, J lost 1 base, and 4 bases stayed unmatched. Germline V gene data show CDR1 as DFQATT and CDR2 as SNEGSKA (reference sequence). The CDR3, as DNA: TGCAGTGCTCTAGCGGGAGGGCGGGGCACAGATACGCAGTATTTT. Translating gives CSALAGGRGTDTQYF.

V usage is TRBV6-1 and J usage is TRBJ2-2, with D perhaps TRBD1 (6 bases). Germline V gene sequence: CDR1 MNHNS, CDR2 SASEGT. The CDR3 loop spans 13 amino acids. Trimming took 6 bases from V and 7 from J, leaving 12 bases between them. Here the CDR3 DNA reads TGTGCCAGCAGGGCAGGGGATGTCGGGGAGCTGTTTTTT. Its protein product is CASRAGDVGELFF.

The chain is built from TRBV28 and TRBJ1-2; no reliable D call. Germline CDR1 and CDR2: MDHEN and SYDVKM. The CDR3 totals 12 residues. V gave up 6 bases and J gave up 2 bases, with 7 bases separating them. CDR3 region: CASSSSNYGYTF. CDR3 bases: TGTGCCAGCAGCTCGTCCAACTATGGCTACACCTTC.

In this sample, this clonotype turned up a few times. This chain joins TRBV15 and TRBJ2-5; maybe TRBD2 (6 bases). This CDR3 has 14 residues. V lost 8 bases and J 2 bases, leaving 15 bases between the germline ends. Germline assignment: CDR1 LNHNV and CDR2 YYDKDF (reference sequence). The CDR3 region is CATRGGPRQETQYF. Here the CDR3 DNA reads TGTGCCACCCGGGGAGGCCCAAGACAAGAGACCCAGTACTTC.

This clonotype was observed at least ten times. The chain links TRBV5-6 to TRBJ2-7, with no clear D. Trimming stripped 2 bases from V and 3 bases from J, with 3 bases between. The CDR3 covers 11 residues. Germline V gene sequence: CDR1 SGHDT, CDR2 YYEEEE. The chain's CDR3 is CASSLYYEQYF. The CDR3 DNA follows: TGTGCCAGCAGCTTATACTACGAGCAGTACTTC.

Only a few counts were recorded for this clonotype. This chain links TRBV7-6 with TRBJ1-2; 9 bases are shared with TRBD1. The CDR3 is made up of 17 amino acids. Unmatched junction bases numbered 11, after V lost 5 bases and J lost 1 base. Germline V lookup: CDR1 SGHVS, CDR2 FNYEAQ. The CDR3, as DNA: TGTGCCAGCAGCCGTCCCCGGGACAGGGCCCGTAACTATGGCTACACCTTC. Protein sequence: CASSRPRDRARNYGYTF.

The sample holds many counts of this clonotype. The chain is built from TRBV28 and TRBJ2-2; 9 positions match TRBD1. The CDR3 extends over 15 amino acids. V shed 7 bases, J shed 5 bases, and the junction held 8 bases outside the gene matches. Germline V gene lookup returns CDR1 MDHEN and CDR2 SYDVKM. This chain's CDR3 is CASNPGTGPTGELFF. The CDR3 nucleotides read TGTGCCAGCAATCCCGGGACAGGGCCTACCGGGGAGCTGTTTTTT. The full variable domain, its missing parts supplied by reference TRBV28 and TRBJ2-2, is DVKVTQSSRYLVKRTGEKVFLECVQDMDHENMFWYRQDPGLGLRLIYFSYDVKMKEKGDIPEGYSVSREKKERFSLILESASTNQTSMYLCASNPGTGPTGELFFGEGSRLTVL.

This clonotype was found a few times. The rearrangement joins TRBV2 to TRBJ1-1, with 7 nucleotides matching TRBD1. With V trimmed by 8 bases and J by 0 bases, 6 bases remained unmatched. Looked up from germline, CDR1 is SNHLY and CDR2 is FYNNEI. The length of the CDR3 is 14 residues. CDR3 amino acids: CASLEGAMNTEAFF. As DNA, the CDR3 is TGTGCCAGCCTAGAGGGGGCAATGAACACTGAAGCTTTCTTT.

This clonotype was detected only a few times. CDR3 region: CSASSAGRYNEQFF. CDR3 bases: TGCAGTGCTAGTTCGGCGGGACGCTACAATGAGCAGTTCTTC. The chain couples TRBV20-1 to TRBJ2-1; D is possibly TRBD2 (6 bases). This CDR3 contains 14 residues. V was clipped by 3 bases and J by 3 bases, with 12 bases between them. Germline CDR1 is DFQATT and CDR2 is SNEGSKA (reference sequence).

The genes are TRBV6-5 and TRBJ2-2; D unresolved. Between the trimmed V and J ends, which lost 6 bases and 4 bases, there was a span of 9 bases. Germline CDR1 MNHEY, CDR2 SVGAGI. This CDR3 is built from 13 residues. CDR3 sequence (DNA): TGTGCCAGCAGACCGACCTTCACCGGGGAGCTGTTTTTT. It codes for CASRPTFTGELFF.

The chain uses TRBV6-1 and TRBJ1-2, with unresolved D. The CDR3 is 11 residues long. With 6 bases removed from V and 4 bases from J, the gap between germline ends came to 6 bases. The germline V gene encodes CDR1 MNHNS and CDR2 SASEGT. The CDR3 DNA reads as TGTGCCAGCAGGAACAGCTATGGCTACACCTTC. Translated: CASRNSYGYTF.

This chain connects TRBV4-1 to TRBJ2-3; 12 bases line up with TRBD2. CDR3 length: 17 residues. The V and J ends lost 2 bases and 0 bases, in that order; junction bases with no gene match: 3. Germline values: CDR1 MGHRA, CDR2 YSYEKL. The CDR3 sequence: CASSQIGLAGSTDTQYF. CDR3 nucleotides: TGCGCCAGCAGCCAAATCGGACTAGCGGGGAGCACAGATACGCAGTATTTT.

The chain combines TRBV28 with TRBJ1-4, with D unclear. CDR1 MDHEN and CDR2 SYDVKM come from the germline V gene. The CDR3 is 14 residues long. Trimming left V 3 bases short and J 4 bases short, with 9 bases between. CDR3 in DNA: TGTGCCAGCAGTTTCCTGGAGAATAATGAAAAACTGTTTTTT. It specifies CASSFLENNEKLFF.

V is TRBV27 and J is TRBJ2-2; no definite D call. Trimming stripped 2 bases from V and 7 bases from J, with 8 bases between. Germline assignment: CDR1 MNHEY and CDR2 SMNVEV (reference sequence). There are 13 residues in the CDR3. In nucleotides, the CDR3 is TGTGCCAGCAGTTTAGAATTCGGCGGGGAGCTGTTTTTT. It yields the protein CASSLEFGGELFF.

The chain recombines TRBV6-5 with TRBJ2-3; 8 nucleotides align to TRBD2. The V gene's germline CDR1 is MNHEY and CDR2 SVGAGI. The CDR3 has 16 amino acids. V was clipped by 6 bases and J by 4 bases; unmatched bases: 12. For the CDR3, the DNA is TGTGCCAGCAGGGCCCTTCGAGCGGGAGAACCAGATACGCAGTATTTT. Protein product: CASRALRAGEPDTQYF.